Below, one T cell receptor (beta chain) is given with its context. Its cognate antigen is unknown. This record comes from a study of post-analysis software for immune sequencing data. The study's findings and limits: A handful of TRBV segments were more frequent in patients than controls; TRBV5-6, TRBV5-1 and TRBV20-1 belonged to this group.

Each TCR beta cDNA library carried unique molecular identifiers. It was from approximately 0.91 to 9.4 million T cells that some 500,000 cDNA molecules came. TCRdb analysed the PCR reads with MiXCR anew, one entry per CDR3 protein. The sample holds 750,000 to 950,000 distinct CDR3 sequences, under 60% seen once. CDR3 length equals 15 residues. The germline CDR1 and CDR2 sequences are LGHNA and YSLEER. V shed 0 bases and J shed 3 bases, with 11 bases lying between them. The chain links TRBV4-3 to TRBJ2-5; D possibly corresponds to TRBD2 (7 bases). This receptor was taken from a girl aged 10-17 years with multiple sclerosis. The sample consisted of blood. CDR3 sequence: CASSQDGGAEETQYF. The CDR3, as DNA: TGCGCCAGCAGCCAAGATGGGGGGGCCGAAGAGACCCAGTACTTC.